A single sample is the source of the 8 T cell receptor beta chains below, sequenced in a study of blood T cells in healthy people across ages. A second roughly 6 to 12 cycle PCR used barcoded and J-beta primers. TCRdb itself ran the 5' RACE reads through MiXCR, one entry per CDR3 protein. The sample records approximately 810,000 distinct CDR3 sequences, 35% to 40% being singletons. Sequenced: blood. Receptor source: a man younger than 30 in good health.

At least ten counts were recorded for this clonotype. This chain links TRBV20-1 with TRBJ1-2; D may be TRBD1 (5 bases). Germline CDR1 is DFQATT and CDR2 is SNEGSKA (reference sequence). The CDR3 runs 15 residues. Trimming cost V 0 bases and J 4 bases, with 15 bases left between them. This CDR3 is CSARDNLDIPYGYTF. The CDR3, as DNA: TGCAGTGCTAGAGATAACTTGGACATCCCCTATGGCTACACCTTC.

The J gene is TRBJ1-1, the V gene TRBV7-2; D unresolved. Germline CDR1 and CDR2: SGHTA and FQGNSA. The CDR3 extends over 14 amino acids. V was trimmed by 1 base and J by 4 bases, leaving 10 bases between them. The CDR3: CASSLVRVSTEAFF. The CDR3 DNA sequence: TGTGCCAGCAGCTTAGTCCGGGTTAGCACTGAAGCTTTCTTT.

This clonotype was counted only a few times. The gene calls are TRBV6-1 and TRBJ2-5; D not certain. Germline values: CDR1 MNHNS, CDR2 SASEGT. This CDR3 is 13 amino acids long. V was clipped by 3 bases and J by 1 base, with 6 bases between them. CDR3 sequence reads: CASSDSPQETQYF. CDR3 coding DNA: TGTGCCAGCAGTGACTCACCCCAAGAGACCCAGTACTTC.

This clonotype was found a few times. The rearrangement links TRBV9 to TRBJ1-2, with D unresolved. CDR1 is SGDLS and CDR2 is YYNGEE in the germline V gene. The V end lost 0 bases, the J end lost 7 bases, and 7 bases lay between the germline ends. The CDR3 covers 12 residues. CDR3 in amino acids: CASSVVGGGYTF. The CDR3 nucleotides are TGTGCCAGCAGCGTAGTTGGCGGTGGCTACACCTTC.

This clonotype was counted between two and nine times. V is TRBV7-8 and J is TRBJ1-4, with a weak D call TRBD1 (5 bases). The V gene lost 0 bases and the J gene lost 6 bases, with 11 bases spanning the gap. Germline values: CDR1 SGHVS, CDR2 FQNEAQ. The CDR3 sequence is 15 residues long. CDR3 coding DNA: TGTGCCAGCAGCTTAGCCCCGCAGGGAGATGAAAAACTGTTTTTT. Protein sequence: CASSLAPQGDEKLFF.

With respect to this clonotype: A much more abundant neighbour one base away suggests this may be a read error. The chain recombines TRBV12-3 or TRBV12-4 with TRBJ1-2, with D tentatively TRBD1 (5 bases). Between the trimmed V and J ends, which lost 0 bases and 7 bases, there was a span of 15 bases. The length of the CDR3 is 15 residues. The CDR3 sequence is CASSLATEDPFGYTF. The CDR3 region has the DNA TGTGCCAGCAGTTTAGCGACAGAAGATCCCTTTGGCTACACCTTC.

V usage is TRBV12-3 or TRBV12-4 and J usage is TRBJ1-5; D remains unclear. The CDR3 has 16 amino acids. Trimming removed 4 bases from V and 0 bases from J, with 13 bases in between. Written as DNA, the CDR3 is TGTGCCAGCAGTTCGAGTCCCGAGGTTAGCAATCAGCCCCAGCATTTT. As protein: CASSSSPEVSNQPQHF.

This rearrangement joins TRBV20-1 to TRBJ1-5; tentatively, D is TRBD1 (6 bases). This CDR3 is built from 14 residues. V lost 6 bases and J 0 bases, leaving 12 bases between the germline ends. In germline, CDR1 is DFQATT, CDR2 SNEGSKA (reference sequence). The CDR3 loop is CSATDSYSNQPQHF. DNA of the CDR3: TGCAGTGCCACGGACAGTTATAGCAATCAGCCCCAGCATTTT.